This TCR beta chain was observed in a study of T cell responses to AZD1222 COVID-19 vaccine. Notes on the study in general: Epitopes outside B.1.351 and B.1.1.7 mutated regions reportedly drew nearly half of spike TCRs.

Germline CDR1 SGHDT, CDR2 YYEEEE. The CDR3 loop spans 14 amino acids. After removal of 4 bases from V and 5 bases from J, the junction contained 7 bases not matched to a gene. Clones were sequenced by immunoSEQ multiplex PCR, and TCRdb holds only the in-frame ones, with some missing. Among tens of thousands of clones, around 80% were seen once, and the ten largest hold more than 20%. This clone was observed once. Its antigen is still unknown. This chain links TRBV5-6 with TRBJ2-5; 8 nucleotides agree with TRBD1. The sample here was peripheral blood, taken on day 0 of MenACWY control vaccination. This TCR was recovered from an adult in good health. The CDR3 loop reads CASSTQGAQETQYF. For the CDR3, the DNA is TGTGCCAGCAGCACCCAGGGGGCGCAGGAGACCCAGTACTTC.